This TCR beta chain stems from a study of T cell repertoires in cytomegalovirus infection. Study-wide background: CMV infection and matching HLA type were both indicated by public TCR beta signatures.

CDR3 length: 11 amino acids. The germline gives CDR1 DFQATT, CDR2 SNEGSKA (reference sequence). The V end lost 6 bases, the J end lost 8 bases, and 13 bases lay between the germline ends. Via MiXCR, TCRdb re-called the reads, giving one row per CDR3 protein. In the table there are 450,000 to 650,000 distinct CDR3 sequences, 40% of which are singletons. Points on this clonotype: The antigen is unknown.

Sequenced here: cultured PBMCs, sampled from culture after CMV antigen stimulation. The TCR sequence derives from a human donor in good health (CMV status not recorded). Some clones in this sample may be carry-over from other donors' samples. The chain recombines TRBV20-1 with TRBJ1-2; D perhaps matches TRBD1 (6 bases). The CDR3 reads CSAGGRGGYTF. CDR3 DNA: TGCAGTGCCGGGGGGCGCGGCGGCTACACCTTC.